The 2 T cell receptor beta chains in this list originate from one sample, sequenced in a study of T-cell memory formation after mild COVID-19. TCRdb ran MiXCR on the 5' RACE reads and lists one entry per CDR3 protein. The table lists roughly 300,000 distinct CDR3 sequences, roughly 15% of them singletons. The sample taken for sequencing was PBMCs or a T cell subset sorted from them (not recorded which). The receptors were sampled from a man younger than 35 who had mild COVID-19 (a few samples of this study predate the infection). Cell type and time point are not known.

This clonotype occurred a few times. This rearrangement joins TRBV5-1 to TRBJ2-1; 7 bases map to TRBD1. The CDR3 covers 13 residues. Germline trimming cut 1 base from V and 8 bases from J; bases unmatched to any gene: 3. The germline CDR1 and CDR2 sequences are SGHRS and YFSETQ. The CDR3 DNA is TGCGCCAGCAGCTTGCAGGGGGTTGATGAGCAGTTCTTC. It specifies CASSLQGVDEQFF.

The chain joins TRBV11-2 to TRBJ2-1, with unresolved D. Trimming left V 6 bases short and J 7 bases short, with 13 bases between. The germline V gene encodes CDR1 SGHAT and CDR2 FQNNGV. The CDR3 is 13 amino acids. CDR3: CASSLSRENEQFF. CDR3 bases: TGTGCCAGCAGTCTATCCCGAGAGAATGAGCAGTTCTTC.